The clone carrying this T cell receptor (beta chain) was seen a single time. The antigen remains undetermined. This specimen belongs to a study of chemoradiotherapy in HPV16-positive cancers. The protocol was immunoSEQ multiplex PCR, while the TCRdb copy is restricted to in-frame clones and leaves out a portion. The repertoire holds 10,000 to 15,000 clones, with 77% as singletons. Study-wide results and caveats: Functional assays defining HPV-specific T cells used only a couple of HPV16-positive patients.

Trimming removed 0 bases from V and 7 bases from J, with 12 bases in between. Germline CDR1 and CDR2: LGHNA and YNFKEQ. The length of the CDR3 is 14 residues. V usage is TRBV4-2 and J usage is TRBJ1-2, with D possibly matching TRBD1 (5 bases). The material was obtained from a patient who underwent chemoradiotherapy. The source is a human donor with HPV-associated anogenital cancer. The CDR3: CASSQDRGSPGYTF. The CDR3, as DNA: TGTGCCAGCAGCCAAGATCGGGGGAGCCCTGGCTACACCTTC.